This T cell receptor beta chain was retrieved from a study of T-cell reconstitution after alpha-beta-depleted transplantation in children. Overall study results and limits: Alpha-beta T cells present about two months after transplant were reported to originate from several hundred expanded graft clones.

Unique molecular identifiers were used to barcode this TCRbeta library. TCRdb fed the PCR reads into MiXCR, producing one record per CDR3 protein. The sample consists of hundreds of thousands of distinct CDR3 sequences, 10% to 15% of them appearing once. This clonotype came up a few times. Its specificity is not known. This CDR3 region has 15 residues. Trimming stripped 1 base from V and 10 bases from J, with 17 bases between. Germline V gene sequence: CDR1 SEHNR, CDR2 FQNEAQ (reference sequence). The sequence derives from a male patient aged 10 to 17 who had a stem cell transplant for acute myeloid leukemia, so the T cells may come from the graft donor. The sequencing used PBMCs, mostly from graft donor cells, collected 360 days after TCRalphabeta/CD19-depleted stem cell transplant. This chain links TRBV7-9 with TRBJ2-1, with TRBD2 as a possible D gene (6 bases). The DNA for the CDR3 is TGTGCCAGCAGCTTAGAGTTCAGGGAGGAACGGGAGCAGTTCTTC. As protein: CASSLEFREEREQFF.